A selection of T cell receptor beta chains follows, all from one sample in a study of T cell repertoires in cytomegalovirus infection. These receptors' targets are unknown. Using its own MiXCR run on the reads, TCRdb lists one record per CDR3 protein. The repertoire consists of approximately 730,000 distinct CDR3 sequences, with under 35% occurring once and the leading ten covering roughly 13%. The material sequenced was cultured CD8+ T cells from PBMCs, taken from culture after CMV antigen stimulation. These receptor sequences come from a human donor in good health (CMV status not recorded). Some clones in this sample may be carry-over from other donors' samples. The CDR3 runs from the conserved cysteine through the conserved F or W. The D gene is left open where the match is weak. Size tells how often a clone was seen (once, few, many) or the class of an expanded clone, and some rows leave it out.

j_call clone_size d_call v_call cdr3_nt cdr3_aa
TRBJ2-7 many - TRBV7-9 TGTGCCAGCAGCTTAGTCTTGGTTCGGTCATACGAGCAGTACTTC CASSLVLVRSYEQYF
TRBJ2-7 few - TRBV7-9 TGTGCCAGCAGCTCCGACGGGAGCTTATCCTACGAGCAGTACTTC CASSSDGSLSYEQYF
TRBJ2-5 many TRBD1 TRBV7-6 TGTGCCAGCAGCTTAGCGACAGGGGTGGAGACCCAGTACTTC CASSLATGVETQYF
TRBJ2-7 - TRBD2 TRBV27 TGTGCCAGCAGTCTCGGGACTAGCGGGGTATACGAGCAGTACTTC CASSLGTSGVYEQYF
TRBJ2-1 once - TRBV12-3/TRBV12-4 TGTGCCAGCAGTGGACCCCTGGGGGTATCCTACATTGAGCAGTTCTTC CASSGPLGVSYIEQFF
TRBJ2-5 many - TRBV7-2 TGTGCCAGCAGCTTAGCGCTATGGCCGATCAGAACAGGTGCCCACCAAGAGACCCAGTACTTC CASSLALWPIRTGAHQETQYF
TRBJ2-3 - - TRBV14 TGTGCCAGCAGCCAAGATTTGGAGCGGACGCTCAAGTTCACAGATACGCAGTATTTT CASSQDLERTLKFTDTQYF
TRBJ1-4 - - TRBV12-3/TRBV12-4 TGTGCCAGCAGTTTTTCTAACAGCTGGAATGAAAAACTGTTTTTT CASSFSNSWNEKLFF
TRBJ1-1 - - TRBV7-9 TGTGCCAGCAGCCCCAGGGTAGCTGAAGCTTTCTTT CASSPRVAEAFF
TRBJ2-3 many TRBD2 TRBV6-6 TGTGCCAGCAGTTACCCTCCCGGCGCGGGGGGTCAACTTACCACAGATACGCAGTATTTT CASSYPPGAGGQLTTDTQYF
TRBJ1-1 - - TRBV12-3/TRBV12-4 TGTGCCAGCAGTCCCGAACAAGAGTTT CASSPEQEF
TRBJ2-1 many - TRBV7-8 TGTGCCAGCAGCTACAGGGTTTTCGGGTATGAGCAGTTCTTC CASSYRVFGYEQFF